Below are 5 T cell receptor beta chains sequenced from a single sample in a study of CD8 T cells in ankylosing spondylitis. One entry per CDR3 protein results from TCRdb running MiXCR on the 5' RACE reads. Of 240,000 or so distinct CDR3 sequences in the sample, about 11% were seen once. Sequencing was done on a sample of blood, either unsorted or a sorted T cell fraction (not recorded which). The receptors come from a male donor with ankylosing spondylitis or in good health (not recorded which).

This clonotype was counted at least ten times. The V and J genes are TRBV24-1 and TRBJ2-1; 10 positions match TRBD1. Germline V gives CDR1 KGHDR, CDR2 SFDVKD. Unmatched junction bases numbered 9, after V lost 2 bases and J lost 9 bases. This CDR3 has 16 amino acids. Written as DNA, the CDR3 is TGTGCCACCAGTGATTCACGCCGGGACAGGGGTGGTGAGCAGTTCTTC. Residues: CATSDSRRDRGGEQFF.

This clonotype was detected many times. This chain connects TRBV29-1 to TRBJ2-7; D not certain. Between the trimmed V and J ends, which lost 0 bases and 3 bases, there was a span of 12 bases. Germline CDR1 SQVTM, CDR2 ANQGSEA. The CDR3 consists of 14 residues. The CDR3 coding sequence is TGCAGCGTTGAAGATCAGTCAGGACGCTACGAGCAGTACTTC. Translating gives CSVEDQSGRYEQYF.

This clonotype appeared many times. The chain recombines TRBV5-1 with TRBJ2-3; D not certain. V shed 0 bases and J shed 6 bases, with 5 bases lying between them. Germline lookup yields CDR1 SGHRS and CDR2 YFSETQ. The CDR3 is 12 amino acids. CDR3: CASSLEEDTQYF. The CDR3 DNA sequence: TGCGCCAGCAGCTTGGAAGAGGATACGCAGTATTTT.

The sample holds a few counts of this clonotype. J is TRBJ1-4 and V is TRBV19; no clear D. V lost 3 bases and J 0 bases, leaving 5 bases between the germline ends. The CDR3 totals 14 residues. From germline, CDR1 is LNHDA and CDR2 SQIVND (reference sequence). CDR3 sequence (DNA): TGTGCCAGTAGTATCGCAGCAACTAATGAAAAACTGTTTTTT. This gives the protein CASSIAATNEKLFF. Looking up the rest from reference TRBV19 and TRBJ1-4 gives the full variable domain: DGGITQSPKYLFRKEGQNVTLSCEQNLNHDAMYWYRQDPGQGLRLIYYSQIVNDFQKGDIAEGYSVSREKKESFPLTVTSAQKNPTAFYLCASSIAATNEKLFFGSGTQLSVL.

This clonotype occurred many times. CDR3 sequence: CSARGVGTDTQYF. The CDR3, as DNA: TGCAGTGCTAGAGGGGTAGGGACAGATACGCAGTATTTT. J is TRBJ2-3 and V is TRBV20-1; D is uncertain. The CDR3 is 13 amino acids. Trimming cost V 1 base and J 3 bases, with 8 bases left between them. Germline V CDR1 and CDR2: DFQATT, SNEGSKA (reference sequence).